The subject of this entry is one TCR beta chain. The target antigen is unknown. Mismatch with germline at one junction end may stem from a read error. This sample is part of a study of T cell responses to AZD1222 COVID-19 vaccine. The overall study: Second doses that came at about 4 or about 12 weeks were put together.

Profiled with immunoSEQ multiplex PCR; TCRdb holds only in-frame clones, not every one. The sample has some 150,000 clones; more than 80% are singletons. The CDR3 totals 17 residues. CDR1 and CDR2 from the germline V gene are SGHDT and YYEEEE. The study, taken as a whole, reports: Sampling captured repertoires only after the peak T cell response. Spike-specific TCR breadth and depth both grew after two AZD1222 doses. Seropositive status at baseline applied to only five to seven AZD1222 recipients.

The origin of this receptor is an adult in good health. Material: peripheral blood, obtained on day 0 of AZD1222 vaccination. The rearrangement joins TRBV5-6 to TRBJ1-4; 9 positions agree with TRBD1. The CDR3 DNA is TGTGCCAGCAGCTCCAGGGGACAGGGACTGGAGTATGGAAAACTGCTTTTT. This gives the protein CASSSRGQGLEYGKLLF. The full variable domain, in which reference TRBV5-6 and TRBJ1-4 provide the parts outside the CDR3, is DAGVTQSPTHLIKTRGQQVTLRCSPKSGHDTVSWYQQALGQGPQFIFQYYEEEERQRGNFPDRFSGHQFPNYSSELNVNALLLGDSALYLCASSSRGQGLEYGKLLFGSGTQLSVL.